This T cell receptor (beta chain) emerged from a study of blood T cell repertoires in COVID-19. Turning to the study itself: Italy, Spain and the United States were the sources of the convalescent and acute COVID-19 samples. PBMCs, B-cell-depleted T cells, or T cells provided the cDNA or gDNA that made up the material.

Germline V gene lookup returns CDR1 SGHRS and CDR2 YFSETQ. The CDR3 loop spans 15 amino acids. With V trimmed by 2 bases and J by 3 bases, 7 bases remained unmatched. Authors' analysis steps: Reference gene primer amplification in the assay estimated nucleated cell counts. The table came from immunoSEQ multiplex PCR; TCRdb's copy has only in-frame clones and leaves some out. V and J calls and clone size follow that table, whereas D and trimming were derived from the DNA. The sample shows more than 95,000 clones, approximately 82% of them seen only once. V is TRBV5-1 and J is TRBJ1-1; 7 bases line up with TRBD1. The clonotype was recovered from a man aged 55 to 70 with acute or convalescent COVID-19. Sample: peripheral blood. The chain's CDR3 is CASSLTGEWYTEAFF. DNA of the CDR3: TGCGCCAGCAGCTTAACAGGGGAATGGTACACTGAAGCTTTCTTT.